The 26 T cell receptor beta chains below all came from one sample that was sequenced in a study of blood T cell repertoires in COVID-19. Profiling relied on immunoSEQ multiplex PCR, and the TCRdb table lists in-frame clones only, not all of them. The sample records approximately 30,000 clones, under 85% being singletons. The sequenced sample was peripheral blood. These receptors were collected from a man in his 70s with acute or convalescent COVID-19.

The chain carries TRBV6-6 and TRBJ1-6; TRBD1 might be the D (5 bases). This CDR3 comprises 16 residues. CDR1 is MNHNY and CDR2 is SVGAGI in the germline V gene (reference sequence). Trimming shortened V by 0 bases and J by 0 bases, and 6 bases separated the two germline ends. The DNA of the CDR3 is TGTGCCAGCAGTTACTCTAGGGGCTCCTATAATTCACCCCTCCACTTT. This encodes CASSYSRGSYNSPLHF.

V and J are TRBV9 and TRBJ1-2; 9 bases map to TRBD1. After removal of 2 bases from V and 4 bases from J, the junction contained 6 bases not matched to a gene. The CDR3 sequence is 15 residues long. Germline CDR1 reads SGDLS; CDR2 reads YYNGEE. The CDR3 sequence: CASSVWGQGTYGYTF. The CDR3 nucleotides are TGTGCCAGCAGCGTTTGGGGACAGGGAACCTATGGCTACACCTTC.

This rearrangement joins TRBV19 to TRBJ1-1; D gene uncertain. CDR1 is LNHDA and CDR2 is SQIVND in the germline V gene (reference sequence). V was cut by 3 bases and J by 3 bases, with 14 bases left in between. CDR3 length equals 15 residues. CDR3 bases: TGTGCCAGTAGTATCGCAGGCGCCAGGTACACTGAAGCTTTCTTT. It specifies CASSIAGARYTEAFF.

The chain joins TRBV2 to TRBJ2-3, with 12 bases identical to TRBD2. Germline assignment: CDR1 SNHLY and CDR2 FYNNEI. This CDR3 is built from 17 residues. V shed 0 bases and J 2 bases; nucleotides not matched to a gene: 3. CDR3 sequence reads: CASSEATSGRFTDTQYF. CDR3 nucleotide sequence: TGTGCCAGCAGTGAAGCGACTAGCGGGAGATTCACAGATACGCAGTATTTT.

The chain couples TRBV7-3 to TRBJ2-3, with D tentatively TRBD1 (5 bases). Germline CDR1 and CDR2: SGHTA and FQGTGA. Between the trimmed V and J ends, which lost 8 bases and 2 bases, there was a span of 8 bases. The CDR3 has 12 amino acids. CDR3 sequence reads: CASGAYTDTQYF. The CDR3 DNA sequence: TGTGCCAGCGGGGCTTACACAGATACGCAGTATTTT.

V is TRBV24-1 and J is TRBJ1-4; a weak D match, TRBD1 (5 bases). Trimming shortened V by 3 bases and J by 0 bases, and 7 bases separated the two germline ends. Germline CDR1 reads KGHDR; CDR2 reads SFDVKD. There are 15 residues in the CDR3. The CDR3 sequence: CATSDTGATNEKLFF. CDR3 nucleotides: TGTGCCACCAGTGATACAGGAGCAACTAATGAAAAACTGTTTTTT.

The gene calls are TRBV6-1 and TRBJ2-6; 10 positions match TRBD1. The CDR3 has 20 residues. The ends lost 4 bases at V and 1 base at J; junction bases unmatched: 13. Germline V CDR1 and CDR2: MNHNS, SASEGT. The CDR3 protein is CASSGRMIGQGESGANVLTF. The CDR3 region has the DNA TGTGCCAGCAGTGGTCGGATGATTGGACAGGGGGAATCTGGGGCCAACGTCCTGACTTTC.

J is TRBJ1-3 and V is TRBV4-3, with a weak D call TRBD1 (6 bases). V lost 0 bases and J 1 base, leaving 16 bases between the germline ends. CDR1 is LGHNA and CDR2 is YSLEER in the germline V gene. The CDR3 totals 18 residues. CDR3 loop: CASSQDPARTDSGNTIYF. The CDR3 DNA reads TGCGCCAGCAGCCAAGATCCAGCCCGGACAGATTCTGGAAACACCATATATTTT.

The chain joins TRBV19 to TRBJ2-7; weak D call: TRBD2 (6 bases). Per the germline V gene, CDR1 is LNHDA and CDR2 is SQIVND (reference sequence). The CDR3 runs to 12 residues. Trimming shortened V by 6 bases and J by 5 bases, and 11 bases separated the two germline ends. The CDR3 loop is CASREGRHEQYF. DNA for the CDR3: TGTGCCAGTAGGGAGGGTCGGCACGAGCAGTACTTC.

This rearrangement joins TRBV29-1 to TRBJ2-1, with a tentative D call TRBD2 (5 bases). With 7 bases removed from V and 10 bases from J, the gap between germline ends came to 14 bases. The CDR3 is 11 residues long. The germline V gene encodes CDR1 SQVTM and CDR2 ANQGSEA. This chain's CDR3 is CSGGARGEQFF. CDR3 nucleotide sequence: TGCAGCGGGGGAGCTCGAGGGGAGCAGTTCTTC.

The chain links TRBV27 to TRBJ1-2; maybe TRBD1 (5 bases). This CDR3 is 14 amino acids long. Germline V gene lookup returns CDR1 MNHEY and CDR2 SMNVEV (reference sequence). V was shortened by 2 bases and J by 6 bases, with 13 bases between the two germline ends. The chain's CDR3 is CASSLLPGGDGYTF. The CDR3 region has the DNA TGTGCCAGCAGTTTACTGCCTGGGGGGGATGGCTACACCTTC.

The chain carries TRBV10-3 and TRBJ1-5; maybe TRBD1 (5 bases). This CDR3 is built from 14 residues. Per germline, CDR1 ENHRY and CDR2 SYGVKD. Trimming took 0 bases from V and 10 from J, leaving 13 bases between them. The CDR3 DNA follows: TGTGCCATCAGTGAGTCTGACAGCAAAACACCCCAGCATTTT. This codes for CAISESDSKTPQHF.

The V and J genes are TRBV15 and TRBJ2-2, with 7 bases identical to TRBD2. Germline lookup yields CDR1 LNHNV and CDR2 YYDKDF (reference sequence). The CDR3 length is 18 residues. V dropped 3 bases and J dropped 6; count of bases not matched to a gene: 16. The chain's CDR3 is CATSRGNLGLVSPGELFF. Here the CDR3 DNA reads TGTGCCACCAGCAGGGGGAATTTAGGACTAGTGTCCCCCGGGGAGCTGTTTTTT.

The chain joins TRBV4-1 to TRBJ2-7, with D unresolved. This CDR3 has 14 amino acids. CDR1 and CDR2 (germline): MGHRA, YSYEKL. V was shortened by 0 bases and J by 5 bases, with 11 bases between the two germline ends. The CDR3 protein is CASSQDDNRDEQYF. The CDR3 region has the DNA TGCGCCAGCAGCCAAGATGATAACCGGGACGAGCAGTACTTC.

This clone appeared a few times. The chain links TRBV11-3 to TRBJ1-3; D unclear. The V gene lost 6 bases and the J gene lost 0 bases, with 18 bases spanning the gap. Germline CDR1 SGHNT, CDR2 YENEEA. The CDR3 runs 17 residues. CDR3 sequence: CASSTLGSAASGNTIYF. The CDR3 bases are TGTGCCAGCAGTACCCTTGGGAGCGCCGCCTCTGGAAACACCATATATTTT.

This chain connects TRBV27 to TRBJ1-2; D is perhaps TRBD1 (6 bases). Germline V gene data show CDR1 as MNHEY and CDR2 as SMNVEV (reference sequence). Trimming stripped 1 base from V and 5 bases from J, with 14 bases between. The length of the CDR3 is 15 residues. The CDR3 region has the DNA TGTGCCAGCAGTTTATTTCCGGGACACCCATATGGCTACACCTTC. This encodes CASSLFPGHPYGYTF.

This chain joins TRBV6-5 and TRBJ2-1, with 11 bases matching TRBD2. Germline V lookup: CDR1 MNHEY, CDR2 SVGAGI. The V and J ends lost 4 bases and 10 bases, in that order; junction bases with no gene match: 12. The length of the CDR3 is 16 residues. CDR3 sequence (DNA): TGTGCCAGCAGTTCTGCCTTGGGGCTAGCGGGAGGCGAGCAGTTCTTC. Translation: CASSSALGLAGGEQFF.

This clone has a single count. The CDR3 loop reads CASSFGGAETQYF. CDR3 sequence (DNA): TGTGCCAGCAGCTTCGGAGGAGCGGAGACCCAGTACTTC. The chain joins TRBV7-2 to TRBJ2-5; tentative D call: TRBD2 (5 bases). Trimming took off 3 bases at V and 5 bases at J, with 10 bases between the two ends. The CDR3 covers 13 residues. Germline CDR1 SGHTA, CDR2 FQGNSA.

This chain connects TRBV24-1 to TRBJ1-2; 8 bases map to TRBD1. CDR3 length: 16 residues. Germline CDR1 and CDR2: KGHDR and SFDVKD. V lost 3 bases and J lost 2; bases outside the gene matches: 7. The DNA of the CDR3 is TGTGCCACCAGTGATCAGGGGGCGCCTGGGAACTATGGCTACACCTTC. Translation: CATSDQGAPGNYGYTF.

The chain couples TRBV12-3 or TRBV12-4 to TRBJ1-4; 7 nucleotides align to TRBD1. After removal of 5 bases from V and 7 bases from J, the junction contained 4 bases not matched to a gene. The CDR3 totals 13 residues. The CDR3: CASSHQGVEKLFF. CDR3 bases: TGTGCCAGCAGTCATCAGGGGGTTGAAAAACTGTTTTTT.

This clone was seen a few times. The chain carries TRBV18 and TRBJ2-2; D is undetermined. The V end lost 4 bases, the J end lost 6 bases, and 6 bases lay between the germline ends. The CDR3 covers 12 residues. From germline, CDR1 is KGHSH and CDR2 LQKENI. The CDR3 spells CASSLQAGELFF. The DNA of the CDR3 is TGTGCCAGCTCACTTCAGGCCGGGGAGCTGTTTTTT.

The chain has TRBV19 and TRBJ1-1; 7 positions match TRBD1. The CDR3 totals 16 residues. J lost 0 bases, V lost 3 bases, and 7 bases had no gene match. CDR1 is LNHDA and CDR2 is SQIVND in the germline V gene (reference sequence). The CDR3 here is CASSMIRGAMNTEAFF. CDR3 bases: TGTGCCAGTAGTATGATCAGGGGGGCCATGAACACTGAAGCTTTCTTT.

This chain uses TRBV19 with TRBJ1-2; a weak D match, TRBD1 (6 bases). CDR3 size: 13 residues. V lost 8 bases and J 2 bases, leaving 12 bases between the germline ends. CDR1 is LNHDA and CDR2 is SQIVND in the germline V gene (reference sequence). Here the CDR3 DNA reads TGTGCCAGTGAGGGGGTACAGAACTATGGCTACACCTTC. Translated: CASEGVQNYGYTF. The whole variable domain, filled in from reference TRBV19 and TRBJ1-2, reads DGGITQSPKYLFRKEGQNVTLSCEQNLNHDAMYWYRQDPGQGLRLIYYSQIVNDFQKGDIAEGYSVSREKKESFPLTVTSAQKNPTAFYLCASEGVQNYGYTFGSGTRLTVV.

The V gene is TRBV6-2 or TRBV6-3, the J gene TRBJ1-1; TRBD1 aligns across 7 bases. Germline values: CDR1 MNHEY, CDR2 SVGEGT. The V segment lost 5 bases and the J segment 11 bases; nucleotides outside the gene matches: 11. This CDR3 comprises 13 residues. For the CDR3, the DNA is TGTGCCAGCAGTCGAGAAACAGGGGTCTCTGCTTTCTTT. Translating it yields CASSRETGVSAFF.

V usage is TRBV4-3 and J usage is TRBJ2-3, with D tentatively TRBD2 (5 bases). V lost 3 bases to trimming and J lost 0 bases, with 10 bases between them. CDR1 LGHNA and CDR2 YSLEER come from the germline V gene. The CDR3 has 15 residues. The CDR3 DNA reads as TGCGCCAGCAGCCACATGGGGAGTAGCACAGATACGCAGTATTTT. Amino acids: CASSHMGSSTDTQYF.

The chain combines TRBV27 with TRBJ2-7, with 7 bases aligning to TRBD2. After removal of 0 bases from V and 0 bases from J, the junction contained 11 bases not matched to a gene. Germline V gene lookup returns CDR1 MNHEY and CDR2 SMNVEV (reference sequence). This CDR3 is built from 18 residues. The DNA for the CDR3 is TGTGCCAGCAGTTTATCCCTAAACAGACTAGCCCGCTCCTACGAGCAGTACTTC. It translates to CASSLSLNRLARSYEQYF.